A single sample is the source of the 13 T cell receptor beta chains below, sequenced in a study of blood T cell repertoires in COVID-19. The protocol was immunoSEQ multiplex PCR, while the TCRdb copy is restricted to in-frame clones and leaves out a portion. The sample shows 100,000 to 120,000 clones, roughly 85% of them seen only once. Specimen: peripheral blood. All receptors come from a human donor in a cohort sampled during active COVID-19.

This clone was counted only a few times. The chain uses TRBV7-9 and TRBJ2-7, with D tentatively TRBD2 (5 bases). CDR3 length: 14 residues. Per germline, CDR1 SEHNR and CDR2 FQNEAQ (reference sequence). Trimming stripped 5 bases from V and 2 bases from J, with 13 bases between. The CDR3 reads CASSLIGGPYEQYF. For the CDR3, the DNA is TGTGCCAGCAGCCTCATAGGAGGTCCCTACGAGCAGTACTTC.

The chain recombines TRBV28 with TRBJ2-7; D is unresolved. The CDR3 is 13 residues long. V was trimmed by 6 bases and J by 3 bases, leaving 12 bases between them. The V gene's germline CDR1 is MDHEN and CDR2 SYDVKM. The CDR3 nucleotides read TGTGCCAGCAGCAATGACTTAAACTACGAGCAGTACTTC. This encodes CASSNDLNYEQYF.

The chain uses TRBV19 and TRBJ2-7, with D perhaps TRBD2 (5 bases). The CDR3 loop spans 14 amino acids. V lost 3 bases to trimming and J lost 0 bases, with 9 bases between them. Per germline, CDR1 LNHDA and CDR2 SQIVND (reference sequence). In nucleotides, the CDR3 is TGTGCCAGTAGTATTACGGGGAGCTCCTACGAGCAGTACTTC. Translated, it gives CASSITGSSYEQYF.

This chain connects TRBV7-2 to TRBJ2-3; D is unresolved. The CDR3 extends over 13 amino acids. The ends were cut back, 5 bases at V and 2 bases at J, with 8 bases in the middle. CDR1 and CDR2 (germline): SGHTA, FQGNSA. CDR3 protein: CASSRVSTDTQYF. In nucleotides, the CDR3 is TGTGCCAGCAGCCGGGTCTCCACAGATACGCAGTATTTT.

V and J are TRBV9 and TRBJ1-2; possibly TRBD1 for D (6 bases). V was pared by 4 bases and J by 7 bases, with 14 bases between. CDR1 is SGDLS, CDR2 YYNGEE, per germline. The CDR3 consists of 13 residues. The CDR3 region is CASSPSGGVGYTF. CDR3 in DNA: TGTGCCAGCAGCCCTAGCGGGGGCGTTGGCTACACCTTC.

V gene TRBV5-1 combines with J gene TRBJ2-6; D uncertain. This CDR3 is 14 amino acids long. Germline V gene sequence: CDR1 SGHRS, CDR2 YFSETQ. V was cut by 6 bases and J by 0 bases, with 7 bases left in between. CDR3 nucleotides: TGCGCCAGCACGTCTAGCTCTGGGGCCAACGTCCTGACTTTC. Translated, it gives CASTSSSGANVLTF.

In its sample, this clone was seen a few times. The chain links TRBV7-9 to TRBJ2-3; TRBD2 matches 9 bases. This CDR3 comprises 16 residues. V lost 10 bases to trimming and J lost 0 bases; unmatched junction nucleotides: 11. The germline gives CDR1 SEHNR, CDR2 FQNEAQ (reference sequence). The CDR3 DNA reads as TGTGCCATCAATAGCGGGGGTTTTAGTAGCACAGATACGCAGTATTTT. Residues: CAINSGGFSSTDTQYF.

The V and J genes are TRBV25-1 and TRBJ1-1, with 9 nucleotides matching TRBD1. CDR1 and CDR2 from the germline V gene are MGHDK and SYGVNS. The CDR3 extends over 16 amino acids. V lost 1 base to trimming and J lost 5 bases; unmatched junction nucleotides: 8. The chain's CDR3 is CASSEWRTGVSTEAFF. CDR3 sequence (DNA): TGTGCCAGCAGTGAATGGAGGACAGGGGTTAGTACTGAAGCTTTCTTT.

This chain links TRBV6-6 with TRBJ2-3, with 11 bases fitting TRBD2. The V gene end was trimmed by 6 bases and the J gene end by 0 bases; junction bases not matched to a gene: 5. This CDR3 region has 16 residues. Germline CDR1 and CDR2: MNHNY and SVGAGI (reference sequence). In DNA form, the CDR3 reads TGTGCCAGCAGCAGGGGACTAGCGGCTAGCACAGATACGCAGTATTTT. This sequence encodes CASSRGLAASTDTQYF.

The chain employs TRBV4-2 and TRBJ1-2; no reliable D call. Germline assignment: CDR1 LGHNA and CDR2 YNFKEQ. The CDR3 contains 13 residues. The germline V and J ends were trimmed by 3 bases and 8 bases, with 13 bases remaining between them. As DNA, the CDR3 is TGTGCCAGCAGCCAGTCATATTCGGGAGGCTACACCTTC. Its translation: CASSQSYSGGYTF.

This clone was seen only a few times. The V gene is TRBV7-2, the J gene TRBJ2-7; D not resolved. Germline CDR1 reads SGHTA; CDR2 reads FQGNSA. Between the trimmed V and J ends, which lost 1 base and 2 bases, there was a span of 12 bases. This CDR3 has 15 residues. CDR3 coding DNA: TGTGCCAGCAGCTTAGGACCACAGAGTACCTACGAGCAGTACTTC. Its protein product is CASSLGPQSTYEQYF.

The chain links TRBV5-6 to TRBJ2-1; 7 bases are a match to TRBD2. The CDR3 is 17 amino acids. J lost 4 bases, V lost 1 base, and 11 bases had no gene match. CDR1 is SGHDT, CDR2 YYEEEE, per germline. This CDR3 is CASSLSREAGLYNEQFF. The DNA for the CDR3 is TGTGCCAGCAGCTTGAGCCGGGAGGCAGGGCTGTACAATGAGCAGTTCTTC.

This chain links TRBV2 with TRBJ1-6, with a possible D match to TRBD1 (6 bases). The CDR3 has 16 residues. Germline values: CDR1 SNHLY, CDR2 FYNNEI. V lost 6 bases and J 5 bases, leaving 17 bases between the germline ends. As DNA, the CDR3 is TGTGCCAGCAGCCTAAGGGGGGGCCGGGATAATTCACCCCTCCACTTT. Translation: CASSLRGGRDNSPLHF.